Below are 8 T cell receptor beta chains sequenced from a single sample in a study of cytomegalovirus exposure and HLA in healthy donors. Clones were sequenced by immunoSEQ multiplex PCR, and TCRdb holds only the in-frame ones, with some missing. The sample contains about 110,000 clones, almost 96% of which appear only once. Sequencing was done on a sample of PBMCs. Receptors were obtained from a woman aged 18 to 35 in good health and CMV-seronegative.

This chain uses TRBV6-6 with TRBJ1-5; D gene unclear. V lost 5 bases, J lost 3 bases, and 11 bases lay in between. The CDR3 is made up of 14 amino acids. The germline CDR1 and CDR2 sequences are MNHNY and SVGAGI (reference sequence). The CDR3 DNA reads TGTGCCAGCAGTGCCGGGGTTTTCAATCAGCCCCAGCATTTT. Amino acids: CASSAGVFNQPQHF.

This clone came up once. The gene calls are TRBV4-3 and TRBJ2-2; the D gene is possibly TRBD2 (5 bases). The CDR3 loop spans 19 amino acids. The germline V gene encodes CDR1 LGHNA and CDR2 YSLEER. The ends were cut back, 0 bases at V and 2 bases at J, with 19 bases in the middle. The CDR3 region is CASSQDLGENTLNTGELFF. As DNA, the CDR3 is TGCGCCAGCAGCCAAGATCTGGGAGAAAACACGCTCAACACCGGGGAGCTGTTTTTT.

The chain recombines TRBV4-2 with TRBJ2-1; 9 bases are shared with TRBD2. The CDR3 contains 16 residues. V trimming: 1 base; J trimming: 6 bases; junction bases outside the gene matches: 7. Germline CDR1 is LGHNA and CDR2 is YNFKEQ. The CDR3 DNA sequence: TGTGCCAGCAGCCAAGGAGCGGGGGGAACGCTCAATGAGCAGTTCTTC. As protein: CASSQGAGGTLNEQFF.

CDR3 region: CSVKSEGTANQPQHF. DNA for the CDR3: TGCAGCGTTAAATCGGAGGGGACAGCGAATCAGCCCCAGCATTTT. The chain has TRBV29-1 and TRBJ1-5, with 7 bases lining up with TRBD1. CDR1 and CDR2 (germline): SQVTM, ANQGSEA. The CDR3 consists of 15 residues. J lost 4 bases, V lost 5 bases, and 11 bases had no gene match.

The chain uses TRBV4-3 and TRBJ1-1; D remains unclear. Trimming removed 2 bases from V and 3 bases from J, with 7 bases in between. Germline lookup yields CDR1 LGHNA and CDR2 YSLEER. The CDR3 has 13 residues. The CDR3 DNA sequence: TGCGCCAGCAGCCAAAACGGGGACACTGAAGCTTTCTTT. Translated, it gives CASSQNGDTEAFF.

This sequence joins TRBV21-1 and TRBJ2-1; no check of the table's D call, TRBD1, against the DNA was made. TRBV21-1 is shown as a pseudogene. This CDR3 spans 15 amino acids. In DNA form, the CDR3 reads TGTGCCAGCAGCAATCGGCCAGGGTGGGACAATGAGCAGTTCTTC. It specifies CASSNRPGWDNEQFF.

The chain has TRBV4-3 and TRBJ1-5; TRBD1 agrees at 8 bases. The CDR3 extends over 17 amino acids. J lost 0 bases, V lost 4 bases, and 8 bases had no gene match. Germline CDR1 reads LGHNA; CDR2 reads YSLEER. CDR3 coding DNA: TGCGCCAGCAGCCTGGACAGGGCCGGGTATAGCAATCAGCCCCAGCATTTT. It encodes CASSLDRAGYSNQPQHF.

V is TRBV28 and J is TRBJ1-1; 9 bases are shared with TRBD1. The V gene end was trimmed by 3 bases and the J gene end by 8 bases; junction bases not matched to a gene: 13. The CDR3 sequence is 16 residues long. Germline V gives CDR1 MDHEN, CDR2 SYDVKM. In DNA, the CDR3 is TGTGCCAGCAGTTTCCGACAGGGGGTGGGCTCGAGGGAAGCTTTCTTT. It codes for CASSFRQGVGSREAFF. The full variable domain, its missing parts supplied by reference TRBV28 and TRBJ1-1, is DVKVTQSSRYLVKRTGEKVFLECVQDMDHENMFWYRQDPGLGLRLIYFSYDVKMKEKGDIPEGYSVSREKKERFSLILESASTNQTSMYLCASSFRQGVGSREAFFGQGTRLTVV.